This TCR beta chain was captured by sequencing in a study of blood T cell repertoires in COVID-19 (TCRdb year 2020). Study-wide context: Collaborator samples came from the United States, Italy and Spain and covered acute and convalescent phases of COVID-19. Subjects who had been exposed to COVID-19, were actively infected with it, or had recovered from it provided the deeply sampled blood TCRbeta repertoires that made up the dataset. The repertoires were released in a freely available public database intended as a resource for research on the immune response to SARS-CoV-2. The sample metadata nearly always contained a de-identified subject ID, COVID-19 status, age in years and sex. The samples were drawn from the first 160 participants of the ongoing ImmuneRACE study and from some 1,300 subjects provided by 6 global collaborators. Where available, HLA class I and class II types were taken from metadata supplied by the sample provider and were not determined by assay-based typing. The prospective study material was composed of cDNA or gDNA derived from T cells, B-cell-depleted T cells, or PBMCs. The study at large found these results: How much clinical and demographic metadata was included differed by source and by participant, and the metadata was provided uncurated.

In the case of this clone: It has no known antigen specificity. No base-level quality is on record; no much larger clone is a single base apart.

One collaborating source in Seattle enrolled patients while the patients were actively infected and followed the patients over time throughout the course of disease. Collaborating institutions collected whole blood in K2EDTA tubes following their own protocols. Collaborator samples were shipped for TCRbeta analysis as frozen whole blood, isolated PBMCs, or DNA extracted from either sample type. TCRbeta CDR3 regions were amplified from genomic DNA by means of the immunoSEQ Assay, a bias-controlled multiplex PCR. In the source study's methods: The number of nucleated cells in each sample was estimated from the amplification of reference gene primers within the assay. To quantify the absolute abundance of each unique TCRbeta CDR3 rearrangement, sequence reads were collapsed and filtered. For each sample, productive Simpson clonality was calculated by taking the square root of Simpson's diversity index across productive rearrangements. In TCRdb, the immuneACCESS table is reduced to in-frame sequences with V and J assigned. These tables do not hold every clone; where another copy was compared, an unresolved V gene accounts for under half, and the others remain unexplained. For V, J and clone size, that table is used; D and trimming come from the DNA. The sample data list 150,000 to 200,000 clones, and 85% to 95% of these were observed just once. The top ten clonotypes cover less than 2% of the sample.

Material: peripheral blood. This receptor was obtained from an older woman with COVID-19, enrolled during active disease.

The encoded CDR3 is CASSVGTGGWDGYTF. The bases are TGTGCCAGCAGCGTCGGGACAGGGGGTTGGGATGGCTACACCTTC. The V and J segments used are TRBV9 and TRBJ1-2; 11 middle bases align to TRBD1. The CDR3 starts with the cysteine, ends with the phenylalanine, and has 15 residues. Only the CDR3 DNA is retained, 45 bases long and in frame from the first base. Relative to germline, V is missing 2 bases and J is missing 6 bases, with 6 bases of the junction outside any gene match. Per the germline V gene, SGDLS is the CDR1 and YYNGEE is the CDR2.